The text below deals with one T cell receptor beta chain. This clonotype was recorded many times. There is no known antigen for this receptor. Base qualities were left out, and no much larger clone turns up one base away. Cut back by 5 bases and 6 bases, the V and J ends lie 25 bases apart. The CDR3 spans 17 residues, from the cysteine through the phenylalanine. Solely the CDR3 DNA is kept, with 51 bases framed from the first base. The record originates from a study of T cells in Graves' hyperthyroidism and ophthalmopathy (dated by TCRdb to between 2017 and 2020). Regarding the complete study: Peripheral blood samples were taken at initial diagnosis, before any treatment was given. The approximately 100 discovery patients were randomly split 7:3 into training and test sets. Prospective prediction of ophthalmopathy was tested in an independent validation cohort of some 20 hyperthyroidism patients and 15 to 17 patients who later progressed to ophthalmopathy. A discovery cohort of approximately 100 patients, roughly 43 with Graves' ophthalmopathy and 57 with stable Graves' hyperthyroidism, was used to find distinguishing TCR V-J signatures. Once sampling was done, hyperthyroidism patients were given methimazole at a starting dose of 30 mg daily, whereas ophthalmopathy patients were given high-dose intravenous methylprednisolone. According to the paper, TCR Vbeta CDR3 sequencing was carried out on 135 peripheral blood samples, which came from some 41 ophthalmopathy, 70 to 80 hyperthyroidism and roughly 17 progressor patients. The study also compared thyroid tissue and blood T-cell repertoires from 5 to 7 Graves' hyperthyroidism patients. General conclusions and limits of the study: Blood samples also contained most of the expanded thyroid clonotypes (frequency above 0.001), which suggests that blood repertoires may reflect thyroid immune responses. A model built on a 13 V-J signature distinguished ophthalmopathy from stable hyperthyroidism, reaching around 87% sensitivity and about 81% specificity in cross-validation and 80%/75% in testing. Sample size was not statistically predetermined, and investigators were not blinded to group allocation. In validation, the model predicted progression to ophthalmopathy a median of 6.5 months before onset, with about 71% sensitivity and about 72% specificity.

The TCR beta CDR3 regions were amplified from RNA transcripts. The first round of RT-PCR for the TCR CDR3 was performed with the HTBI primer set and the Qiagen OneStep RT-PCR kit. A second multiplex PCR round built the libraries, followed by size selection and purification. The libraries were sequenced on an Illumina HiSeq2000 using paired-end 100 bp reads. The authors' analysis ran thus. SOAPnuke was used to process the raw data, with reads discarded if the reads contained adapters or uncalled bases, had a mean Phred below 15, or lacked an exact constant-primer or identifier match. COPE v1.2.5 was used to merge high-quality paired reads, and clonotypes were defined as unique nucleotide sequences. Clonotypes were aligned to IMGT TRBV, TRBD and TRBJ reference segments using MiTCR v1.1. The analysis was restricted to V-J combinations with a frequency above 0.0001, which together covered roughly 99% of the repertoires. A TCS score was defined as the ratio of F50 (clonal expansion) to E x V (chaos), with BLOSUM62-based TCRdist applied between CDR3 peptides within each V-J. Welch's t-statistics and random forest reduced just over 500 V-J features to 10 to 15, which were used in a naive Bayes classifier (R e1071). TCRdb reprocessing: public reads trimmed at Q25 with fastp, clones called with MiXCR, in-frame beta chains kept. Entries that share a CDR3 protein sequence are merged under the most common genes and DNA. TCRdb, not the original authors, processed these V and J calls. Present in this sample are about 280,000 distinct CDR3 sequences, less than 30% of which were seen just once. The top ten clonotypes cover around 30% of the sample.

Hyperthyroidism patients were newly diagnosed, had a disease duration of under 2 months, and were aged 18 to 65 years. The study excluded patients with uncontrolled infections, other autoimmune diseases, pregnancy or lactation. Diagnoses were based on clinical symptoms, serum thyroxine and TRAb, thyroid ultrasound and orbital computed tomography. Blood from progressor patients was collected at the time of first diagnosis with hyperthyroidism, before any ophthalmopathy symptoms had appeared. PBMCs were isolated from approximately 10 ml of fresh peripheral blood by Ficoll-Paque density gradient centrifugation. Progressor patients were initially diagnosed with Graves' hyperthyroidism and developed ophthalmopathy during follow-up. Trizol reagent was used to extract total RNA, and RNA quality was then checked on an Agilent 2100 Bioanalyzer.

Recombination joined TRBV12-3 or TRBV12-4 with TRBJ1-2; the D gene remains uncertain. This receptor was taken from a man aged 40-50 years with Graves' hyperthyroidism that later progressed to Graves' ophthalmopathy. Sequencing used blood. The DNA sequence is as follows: TGTGCCAGCAGTCCCCCCGGTGGGCGGTCAACACCTAATGGCTACACCTTC. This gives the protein CASSPPGGRSTPNGYTF.